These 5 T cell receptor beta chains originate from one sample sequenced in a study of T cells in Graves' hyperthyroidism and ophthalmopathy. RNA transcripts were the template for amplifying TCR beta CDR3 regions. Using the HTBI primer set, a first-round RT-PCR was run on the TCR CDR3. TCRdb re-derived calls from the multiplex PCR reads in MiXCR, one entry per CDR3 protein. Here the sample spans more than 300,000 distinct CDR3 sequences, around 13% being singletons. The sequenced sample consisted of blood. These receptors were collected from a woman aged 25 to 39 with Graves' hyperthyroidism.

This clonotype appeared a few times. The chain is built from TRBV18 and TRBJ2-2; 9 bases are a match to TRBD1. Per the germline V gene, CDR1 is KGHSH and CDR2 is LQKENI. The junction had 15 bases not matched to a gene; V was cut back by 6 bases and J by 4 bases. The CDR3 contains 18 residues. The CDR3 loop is CASSTSLQGASSTGELFF. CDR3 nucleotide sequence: TGTGCCAGCTCGACGAGCTTACAGGGGGCTTCTTCCACCGGGGAGCTGTTTTTT.

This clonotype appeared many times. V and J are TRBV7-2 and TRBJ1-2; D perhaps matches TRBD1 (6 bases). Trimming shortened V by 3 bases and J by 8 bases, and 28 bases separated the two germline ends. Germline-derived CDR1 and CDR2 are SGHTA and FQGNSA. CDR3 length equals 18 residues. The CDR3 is CASSFIPLRERTEGGYTF. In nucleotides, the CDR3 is TGTGCCAGCAGCTTCATCCCTTTGAGAGAAAGGACAGAGGGAGGCTACACCTTC.

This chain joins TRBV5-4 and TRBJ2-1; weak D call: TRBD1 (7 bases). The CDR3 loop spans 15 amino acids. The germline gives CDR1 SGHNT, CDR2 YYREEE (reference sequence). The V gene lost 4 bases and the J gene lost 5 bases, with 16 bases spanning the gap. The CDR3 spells CASSPGGTVDNEQFF. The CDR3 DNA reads TGTGCCAGCAGCCCCGGCGGGACAGTAGACAATGAGCAGTTCTTC.

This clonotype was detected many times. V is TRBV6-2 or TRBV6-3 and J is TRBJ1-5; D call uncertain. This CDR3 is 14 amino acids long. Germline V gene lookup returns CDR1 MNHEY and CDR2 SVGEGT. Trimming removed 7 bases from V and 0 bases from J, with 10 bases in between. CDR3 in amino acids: CASNPLDSNQPQHF. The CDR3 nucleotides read TGTGCCAGCAACCCTTTGGATAGCAATCAGCCCCAGCATTTT.

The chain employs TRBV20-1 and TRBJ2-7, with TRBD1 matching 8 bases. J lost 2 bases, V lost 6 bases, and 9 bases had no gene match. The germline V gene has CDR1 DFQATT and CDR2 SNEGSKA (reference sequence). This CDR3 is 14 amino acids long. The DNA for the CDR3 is TGCAGTGCCAAGCGCGACAGGGGCCCCTACGAGCAGTACTTC. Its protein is CSAKRDRGPYEQYF.